These 27 T cell receptor beta chains share one sample of origin, sequenced in a study of T-cell memory formation after mild COVID-19. TCRdb recomputed calls from the 5' RACE reads with MiXCR, one row per CDR3 protein. The sample has about 150,000 distinct CDR3 sequences; roughly 14% are singletons. Sequenced input: PBMCs or a T cell subset sorted from them (not recorded which). These receptors were obtained from an adult woman who had mild COVID-19 (a few samples of this study predate the infection). Cell type and time point are not known.

J is TRBJ2-7 and V is TRBV24-1, with D tentatively TRBD2 (6 bases). The V gene lost 7 bases and the J gene lost 9 bases, with 18 bases spanning the gap. From germline, CDR1 is KGHDR and CDR2 SFDVKD. This CDR3 is built from 13 residues. CDR3 protein: CATSRGAGEMQYF. The CDR3 bases are TGTGCCACCAGCCGCGGGGCAGGAGAGATGCAGTACTTC.

V gene TRBV9 combines with J gene TRBJ2-7; D is possibly TRBD1 or TRBD2 (5 bases each). The V and J ends lost 2 bases and 5 bases respectively, with 20 bases between them. The CDR3 covers 16 residues. CDR1 and CDR2 from the germline V gene are SGDLS and YYNGEE. CDR3 residues: CASSVDGTVNTDEQYF. Here the CDR3 DNA reads TGTGCCAGCAGCGTGGACGGGACCGTTAATACCGACGAGCAGTACTTC.

This clonotype was seen more than once but under ten times. V usage is TRBV9 and J usage is TRBJ2-1; D unresolved. Germline CDR1 SGDLS, CDR2 YYNGEE. The CDR3 is 14 residues long. V lost 0 bases, J lost 5 bases, and 9 bases lay in between. For the CDR3, the DNA is TGTGCCAGCAGCGTAGCGAGCAACCACAATGAGCAGTTCTTC. Protein product: CASSVASNHNEQFF.

The chain recombines TRBV20-1 with TRBJ1-2; D might be TRBD1 (5 bases). The ends were cut back, 5 bases at V and 4 bases at J, with 11 bases in the middle. The CDR3 is 12 residues long. Germline V lookup: CDR1 DFQATT, CDR2 SNEGSKA (reference sequence). CDR3 DNA: TGCAGTGCTTCAGGGTTTGGCTATGGCTACACCTTC. The encoded protein is CSASGFGYGYTF.

This clonotype was detected a few times. This chain uses TRBV5-1 with TRBJ1-1; TRBD1 matches at 7 bases. The CDR3 consists of 17 residues. With 3 bases clipped from V and 2 bases from J, the junction kept 13 bases outside the gene matches. Germline V gene sequence: CDR1 SGHRS, CDR2 YFSETQ. Here the CDR3 reads CASSSLLTGLVNTEAFF. The CDR3 DNA is TGCGCCAGCAGCTCCCTCTTGACAGGGCTGGTAAACACTGAAGCTTTCTTT.

This clonotype has more than one count but fewer than ten. J is TRBJ1-1 and V is TRBV7-2; tentatively, D is TRBD1 (5 bases). There are 15 residues in the CDR3. The V gene lost 1 base and the J gene lost 5 bases, with 14 bases spanning the gap. CDR1 is SGHTA and CDR2 is FQGNSA in the germline V gene. Here the CDR3 DNA reads TGTGCCAGCAGCTTAGAACTCCAGGGCCAGACTGAAGCTTTCTTT. Protein sequence: CASSLELQGQTEAFF.

The chain is built from TRBV12-3 or TRBV12-4 and TRBJ2-1; 7 positions match TRBD2. CDR3 size: 15 residues. The V and J ends lost 6 bases and 3 bases, in that order; junction bases with no gene match: 8. The CDR3: CASSARAGSYNEQFF. Written as DNA, the CDR3 is TGTGCCAGCAGCGCCCGAGCGGGGAGCTACAATGAGCAGTTCTTC.

The genes are TRBV7-9 and TRBJ1-2; 10 nucleotides line up with TRBD1. The CDR3 consists of 15 residues. Per the germline V gene, CDR1 is SEHNR and CDR2 is FQNEAQ (reference sequence). V lost 3 bases to trimming and J lost 6 bases; unmatched junction nucleotides: 7. In DNA, the CDR3 is TGTGCCAGCAGCTTGGGGACAGGGGCGGCCGATGGCTACACCTTC. It translates to CASSLGTGAADGYTF.

This clonotype was found a few times. V gene TRBV5-1 combines with J gene TRBJ2-4, with D unclear. Looked up from germline, CDR1 is SGHRS and CDR2 is YFSETQ. Trimming pared 4 bases from V and 4 bases from J, leaving 12 bases between. This CDR3 contains 14 residues. CDR3 protein: CASSAGEKKNIQYF. DNA for the CDR3: TGCGCCAGCAGCGCTGGTGAGAAGAAAAACATTCAGTACTTC.

This rearrangement joins TRBV7-2 to TRBJ1-2, with D uncertain. Germline V gene sequence: CDR1 SGHTA, CDR2 FQGNSA. The CDR3 consists of 15 residues. Trimming removed 5 bases at V and 4 bases at J, with 17 bases between. The CDR3 DNA sequence: TGTGCCAGCAGCGCCACCGGGAAGCCCCTCTATGGCTACACCTTC. This codes for CASSATGKPLYGYTF.

This clonotype was seen a few times. The gene calls are TRBV12-3 or TRBV12-4 and TRBJ1-5; D is possibly TRBD1 (6 bases). With 5 bases removed from V and 1 base from J, the gap between germline ends came to 12 bases. The CDR3 length is 15 residues. CDR3 in amino acids: CASSRGGVSNQPQHF. The CDR3 DNA reads as TGTGCCAGCAGTAGAGGGGGGGTAAGCAATCAGCCCCAGCATTTT.

The chain combines TRBV7-2 with TRBJ2-7, with 7 bases matching TRBD1. The CDR3 length is 16 residues. Germline V lookup: CDR1 SGHTA, CDR2 FQGNSA. Trimming removed 1 base from V and 2 bases from J; junction bases left unmatched: 8. DNA of the CDR3: TGTGCCAGCAGCTTAGGATCCGGTACAGGGGCCTACGAGCAGTACTTC. It encodes CASSLGSGTGAYEQYF.

This clonotype was counted many times. V is TRBV6-5 and J is TRBJ1-2, with D unresolved. The CDR3 consists of 11 residues. Trimming left V 5 bases short and J 4 bases short, with 5 bases between. Germline CDR1 MNHEY, CDR2 SVGAGI. The CDR3 DNA follows: TGTGCCAGCAGTAATGCCTATGGCTACACCTTC. Its protein is CASSNAYGYTF.

The V gene is TRBV25-1, the J gene TRBJ1-5, with D perhaps TRBD1 (5 bases). V dropped 3 bases and J dropped 0 bases, with 15 bases sitting between them. The CDR3 has 17 amino acids. Germline V lookup: CDR1 MGHDK, CDR2 SYGVNS. The CDR3 sequence: CASSDGPGGNSNQPQHF. CDR3 coding DNA: TGTGCCAGCAGTGATGGGCCGGGGGGTAATAGCAATCAGCCCCAGCATTTT.

This clonotype was seen more than once but under ten times. V gene TRBV2 combines with J gene TRBJ2-7; D might be TRBD1 (6 bases). In germline, CDR1 is SNHLY, CDR2 FYNNEI. The CDR3 runs to 14 residues. Trimming took 6 bases from V and 3 from J, leaving 15 bases between them. Here the CDR3 reads CASSLQDSRYEQYF. CDR3 DNA sequence: TGTGCCAGCAGCCTACAGGACAGCCGCTACGAGCAGTACTTC.

The V gene is TRBV24-1, the J gene TRBJ2-1; D is unclear. Trimming removed 3 bases from V and 7 bases from J, with 15 bases in between. Germline CDR1 and CDR2: KGHDR and SFDVKD. The CDR3 spans 15 residues. CDR3 sequence: CATSDRPKPWNEQFF. As DNA, the CDR3 is TGTGCCACCAGTGATCGCCCTAAGCCTTGGAATGAGCAGTTCTTC.

The chain joins TRBV7-6 to TRBJ2-1, with 11 bases lining up with TRBD2. The CDR3 spans 16 residues. V lost 2 bases to trimming and J lost 8 bases; unmatched junction nucleotides: 8. Germline-derived CDR1 and CDR2 are SGHVS and FNYEAQ. The CDR3 protein is CASSLNGLAGVDEQFF. In nucleotides, the CDR3 is TGTGCCAGCAGCTTAAACGGACTAGCGGGTGTCGATGAGCAGTTCTTC. Combining the CDR3 with reference TRBV7-6 and TRBJ2-1 gives the whole variable domain GAGVSQSPRYKVTKRGQDVALRCDPISGHVSLYWYRQALGQGPEFLTYFNYEAQQDKSGLPNDRFSAERPEGSISTLTIQRTEQRDSAMYRCASSLNGLAGVDEQFFGPGTRLTVL.

The chain employs TRBV12-3 or TRBV12-4 and TRBJ2-2; D ambiguous. Trimming took 1 base from V and 0 from J, leaving 6 bases between them. The CDR3 sequence is 15 residues long. CDR3: CASSLEHPNTGELFF. Written as DNA, the CDR3 is TGTGCCAGCAGTTTAGAACACCCGAACACCGGGGAGCTGTTTTTT.

The rearrangement uses TRBV20-1 and TRBJ2-7, with a tentative D call TRBD2 (6 bases). Trimming shortened V by 0 bases and J by 3 bases, and 15 bases separated the two germline ends. Germline CDR1 reads DFQATT; CDR2 reads SNEGSKA (reference sequence). This CDR3 has 15 amino acids. CDR3 sequence: CSARDRAGIYYEQYF. The CDR3 nucleotides are TGCAGTGCTAGAGACCGGGCGGGAATATACTACGAGCAGTACTTC.

The chain has TRBV19 and TRBJ2-2; the D is unclear. The CDR3 has 15 residues. V lost 3 bases and J 9 bases, leaving 17 bases between the germline ends. Germline assignment: CDR1 LNHDA and CDR2 SQIVND (reference sequence). The CDR3 sequence is CASSIGELQPRELFF. The CDR3 DNA reads as TGTGCCAGTAGTATCGGTGAGCTGCAGCCCAGGGAGCTGTTTTTT.

The rearrangement joins TRBV4-1 to TRBJ2-7; D is possibly TRBD1 or TRBD2 (5 bases each). From germline, CDR1 is MGHRA and CDR2 YSYEKL. Trimming cost V 2 bases and J 6 bases, with 14 bases left between them. This CDR3 region has 14 residues. CDR3 loop: CASSQNLGPFEQYF. The CDR3 DNA sequence: TGCGCCAGCAGCCAAAATTTGGGACCGTTCGAGCAGTACTTC.

The chain couples TRBV29-1 to TRBJ1-1; TRBD1 matches at 8 bases. V trimming: 3 bases; J trimming: 5 bases; junction bases outside the gene matches: 11. Germline lookup yields CDR1 SQVTM and CDR2 ANQGSEA. This CDR3 region has 15 residues. CDR3 in amino acids: CSVEPDRVGGTEAFF. CDR3 coding DNA: TGCAGCGTTGAGCCGGACAGGGTCGGAGGGACTGAAGCTTTCTTT.

The sample holds a few counts of this clonotype. The V and J genes are TRBV6-5 and TRBJ1-4, with TRBD1 matching over 7 bases. Trimming took 2 bases from V and 5 from J; bases not matched to a gene: 5. From germline, CDR1 is MNHEY and CDR2 SVGAGI. The CDR3 runs 15 residues. The chain's CDR3 is CASSYGTARNEKLFF. The CDR3 DNA reads TGTGCCAGCAGTTACGGGACAGCGAGAAATGAAAAACTGTTTTTT.

This clonotype was seen repeatedly, ten times or more. This chain joins TRBV29-1 and TRBJ2-1; 13 bases are shared with TRBD2. V was pared by 7 bases and J by 8 bases, with 2 bases of the junction left unmatched. The germline gives CDR1 SQVTM, CDR2 ANQGSEA. The CDR3 is made up of 12 amino acids. CDR3 in DNA: TGCAGCGCGGGACTAGCGGGGTATGAGCAGTTCTTC. It yields the protein CSAGLAGYEQFF.

The chain is built from TRBV6-5 and TRBJ2-5; perhaps TRBD1 as D (5 bases). V was cut by 3 bases and J by 0 bases, with 8 bases left in between. Germline CDR1 and CDR2: MNHEY and SVGAGI. CDR3 size: 14 residues. The CDR3 DNA reads TGTGCCAGCAGTTATGACAGAGACCAAGAGACCCAGTACTTC. This translates into CASSYDRDQETQYF.

This clonotype was found a few times. V gene TRBV7-9 combines with J gene TRBJ2-4, with 8 bases identical to TRBD2. J lost 0 bases, V lost 7 bases, and 8 bases had no gene match. CDR1 and CDR2 (germline): SEHNR, FQNEAQ (reference sequence). The CDR3 spans 16 residues. The CDR3 is CASTQAGEIAKNIQYF. Here the CDR3 DNA reads TGTGCCAGCACCCAAGCGGGAGAGATAGCCAAAAACATTCAGTACTTC.

The chain uses TRBV29-1 and TRBJ2-1, with 8 bases identical to TRBD1. Looked up from germline, CDR1 is SQVTM and CDR2 is ANQGSEA. This CDR3 contains 16 residues. Unmatched junction bases numbered 8, after V lost 4 bases and J lost 0 bases. In nucleotides, the CDR3 is TGCAGCGTTGTGGCAGGGGGCCCCAGCTCCTACAATGAGCAGTTCTTC. It specifies CSVVAGGPSSYNEQFF.